These 4 T cell receptor beta chains originate from one sample sequenced in a study of persistence of HIV-infected CD4 T cells. These receptors have no known antigen. The immunoSEQ assay was version 4, run in survey mode. Produced via immunoSEQ multiplex PCR; TCRdb's table is partial and in-frame only. The table records about 36,000 clones, approximately 81% of them present only once. Overlapping HIV-1 Gag 15-mer peptides at approximately 1 ug per peptide per mL were used. CD40L-negative CD69-negative CD45RO-high memory CD4+ T cells were sorted as populations depleted of antigen-responding cells. The specimen was cultured CD4+ T cells from PBMCs, collected from a patient who received antiretroviral therapy. These receptors originate from an adult with HIV. The donor label of this sample is uncertain.

This chain links TRBV2 with TRBJ1-1; possible D gene TRBD1, 6 bases. Per the germline V gene, CDR1 is SNHLY and CDR2 is FYNNEI. V was shortened by 1 base and J by 3 bases, with 15 bases between the two germline ends. The CDR3 covers 16 residues. Written as DNA, the CDR3 is TGTGCCAGCAGTGAAGTGGGCTTTAGGGGGGACACTGAAGCTTTCTTT. Translation: CASSEVGFRGDTEAFF.

The rearrangement links TRBV5-4 to TRBJ2-3; 8 bases are a match to TRBD2. V was pared by 4 bases and J by 3 bases, with 10 bases of the junction left unmatched. The CDR3 runs to 16 residues. Per the germline V gene, CDR1 is SGHNT and CDR2 is YYREEE (reference sequence). CDR3 sequence (DNA): TGTGCCAGCAGCCCGAAGGTTAGCGGGGAAACAGATACGCAGTATTTT. Translated, it gives CASSPKVSGETDTQYF.

This sequence joins TRBV7-2 and TRBJ1-2; TRBD1 is a possible D gene (5 bases). With 5 bases removed from V and 8 bases from J, the gap between germline ends came to 24 bases. The CDR3 consists of 16 residues. Germline CDR1 SGHTA, CDR2 FQGNSA. CDR3 sequence (DNA): TGTGCCAGCAGCCCCTTTAGGTCCGAGACAGTGACCGGCTACACCTTC. Its protein product is CASSPFRSETVTGYTF.

The chain is built from TRBV19 and TRBJ1-5, with D hard to call. This CDR3 has 13 amino acids. Trimming removed 4 bases at V and 7 bases at J, with 11 bases between. Germline V gene lookup returns CDR1 LNHDA and CDR2 SQIVND (reference sequence). CDR3 region: CASSKGVSQPQHF. The CDR3 DNA reads TGTGCCAGTAGTAAGGGCGTTAGCCAGCCCCAGCATTTT.